This T cell receptor beta chain was sequenced during a study of early T cells in non-severe SARS-CoV-2 infection. Across the study: The study sequenced bulk RNA from unsorted whole blood, with chains unpaired.

This clonotype was seen only a few times. TCRdb called the 5' RACE reads again in MiXCR, with one record for every CDR3 protein. The sample shows roughly 52,000 distinct CDR3 sequences, roughly 6.5% of them seen only once. V was pared by 1 base and J by 4 bases, with 10 bases between. The CDR3 is 14 amino acids. From germline, CDR1 is SEHNR and CDR2 FQNEAQ (reference sequence). V is TRBV7-9 and J is TRBJ1-2; no reliable D call. Here the sequenced sample was whole blood, taken at baseline. The source of this sequence is an adult who was a healthcare worker with PCR-confirmed SARS-CoV-2 infection or an uninfected control (not recorded which). In nucleotides, the CDR3 is TGTGCCAGCAGCTTAGATGTGGGTTTCTATGGCTACACCTTC. Translation: CASSLDVGFYGYTF. Complete variable domain (other parts from reference TRBV7-9 and TRBJ1-2): DTGVSQNPRHKITKRGQNVTFRCDPISEHNRLYWYRQTLGQGPEFLTYFQNEAQLEKSRLLSDRFSAERPKGSFSTLEIQRTEQGDSAMYLCASSLDVGFYGYTFGSGTRLTVV.